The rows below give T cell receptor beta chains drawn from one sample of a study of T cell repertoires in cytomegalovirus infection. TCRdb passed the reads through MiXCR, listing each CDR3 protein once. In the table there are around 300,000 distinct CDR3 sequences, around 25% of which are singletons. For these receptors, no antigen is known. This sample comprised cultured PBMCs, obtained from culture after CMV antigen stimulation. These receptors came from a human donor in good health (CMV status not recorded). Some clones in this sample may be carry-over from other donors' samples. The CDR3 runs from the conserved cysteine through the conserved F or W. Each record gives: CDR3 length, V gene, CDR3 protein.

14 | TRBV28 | CASSRNRRIETQYF
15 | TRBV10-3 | CAISRQGGGNQPQHF
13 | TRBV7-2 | CASSLAGWETQYF
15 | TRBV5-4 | CASSINRATNEKLFF
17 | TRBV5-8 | CASSRGVEGSYNSPLHF
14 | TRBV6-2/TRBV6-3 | CASSWTSGYNEQFF
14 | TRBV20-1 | CSANRDRNTGELFF
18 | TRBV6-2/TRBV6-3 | CASSYPSGQARTNEKLFF
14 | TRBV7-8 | CASSQFDWGDTIYF
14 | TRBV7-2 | CASSRSGLGETQYF
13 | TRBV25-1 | CASSDPSGNTIYF
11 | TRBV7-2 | CASSQRYEQFF
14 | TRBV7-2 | CASSWDRGPGELFF
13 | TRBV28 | CASIAGGTDTQYF
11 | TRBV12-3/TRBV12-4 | CGSSSSTEAFF
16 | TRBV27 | CASSLSGLAATYEQYF
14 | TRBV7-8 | CASSLVETQNIQYF
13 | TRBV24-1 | CATSDPNSYEQYF
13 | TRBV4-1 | CASSHGRETEAFF
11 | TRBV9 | CASGSKYEQYF
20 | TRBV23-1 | CASSQSRGSGGQTSTDTQYF
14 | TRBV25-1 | CASSDVGGDEKLFF
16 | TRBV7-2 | CASSSGQGAGGTEAFF
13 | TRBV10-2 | CASTGQGNQPQHF
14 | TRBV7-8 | CASSSQGAMAEAFF
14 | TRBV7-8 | CASSFLRGAETQYF
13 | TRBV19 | CASSIVRAGELFF
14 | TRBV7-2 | CVSSLIVGADTQYF
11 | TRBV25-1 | CAWAVNYGYTF
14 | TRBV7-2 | CASSLGFSNTEAFF
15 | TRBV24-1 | CATSDGPRRYNEQFF
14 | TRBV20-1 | CSASGRAGVETQYF
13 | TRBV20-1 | CSATYGLASGQYF
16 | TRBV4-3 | CASSQEVNFMNTEAFF
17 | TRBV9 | CASSAHRRLPNYNEQFF
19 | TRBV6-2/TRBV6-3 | CASSYSSSGTLESTDTQYF
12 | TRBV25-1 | CASQGGTLGYTF
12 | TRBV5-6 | CASSLTSDEQFF
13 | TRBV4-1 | CASRDSNTDTQYF
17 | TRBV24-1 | CATSDLEAGGSVNEQFF
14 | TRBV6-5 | CASSYWGGRAEAFF